This TCR beta chain came from a study of response to subunit inactivated influenza vaccine listed by TCRdb under 2018. General notes on the study: Deep quantitative T cell receptor repertoire profiling was used in the study to track responses to a trivalent subunit inactivated influenza vaccine.

General conclusions and limits of the study: The authors proposed that each seasonal influenza vaccination may bring in only a limited number of new T cells.

This clonotype was detected only a few times. The antigen it binds to is not known. Per-base quality was not reported, and no clone a single base away is much larger than it. The CDR3 numbers 16 residues from cysteine through phenylalanine. Here the CDR3 DNA is all that survives: 48 bases in frame from base 1. V is reduced by 5 bases and J by 1 base, leaving a spacing of 17 bases between them. Per the germline V gene, SGHAT is the CDR1 and FQNNGV is the CDR2. Libraries were constructed by RT-PCR. The sample was run on an Illumina HiSeq 2500. The raw public reads went through TCRdb reprocessing: fastp at Q25, MiXCR clone calling, in-frame beta chains kept. Rows are combined by CDR3 protein, so each entry shows the most common genes and DNA. The sample contains 250,000 to 350,000 distinct CDR3 sequences, over 20% of them found a single time. The leading ten clones occupy approximately 10% of the sample.

Recombination connected TRBV11-2 to TRBJ2-5; no D segment can be confidently identified. The receptor was isolated from a man in his fifties or sixties who received an inactivated influenza vaccine. Donor details come from another sample of the same person, matched by shared clones. Sequencing used PBMCs from blood, obtained less than 22 months after vaccination. The sequenced DNA: TGTGCCAGCAGCCCGCTCCCTGGCAGGCCCCAAGAGACCCAGTACTTC. This encodes CASSPLPGRPQETQYF.